A selection of T cell receptor beta chains follows, all from one sample in a study of T cell changes during pregnancy in multiple sclerosis. Only in-frame clones appear in the TCRdb table, and some are missing; sequencing was by immunoSEQ multiplex PCR. The repertoire has approximately 130,000 clones, approximately 96% of them found once; the top ten carry over 0.35%. The sequences come from peripheral blood, collected after pregnancy. These receptors came from a female donor with multiple sclerosis, enrolled in a pregnancy study. CDR3s include the opening cysteine and the closing phenylalanine or tryptophan.

v_call	j_call	cdr3_aa
TRBV2	TRBJ2-7	CASSTSGSYEQYF
TRBV25-1	TRBJ2-1	CASSETSGRARGNEQFF
TRBV9	TRBJ2-1	CASSVALAGGPVVYNEQFF
TRBV11-3	TRBJ2-7	CASSLAFGISYEQYF
TRBV2	TRBJ2-7	CASSRLSGVSYEQYF
TRBV7-9	TRBJ2-7	CASSELALPEQYF
TRBV15	TRBJ2-2	CATSRDSGGELFF
TRBV25-1	TRBJ2-7	CATGQGTYEQYF
TRBV28	TRBJ2-1	CASSTRTEDEQFF
TRBV5-6	TRBJ2-7	CASSRIGGEQYF
TRBV7-9	TRBJ1-3	CASTLRTGDRASGNTIYF
TRBV6-1	TRBJ2-1	CASREGQGGDEQFF
TRBV19	TRBJ2-2	CASSAEHGELFF
TRBV6-5	TRBJ2-7	CASSYARTYEQYF
TRBV19	TRBJ2-1	CASKGLGGNEQFF
TRBV6-5	TRBJ1-1	CASNTAVPSEAFF
TRBV19	TRBJ2-3	CASSIGGSGTTQYF
TRBV28	TRBJ1-2	CASSPYGQGILDGYTF
TRBV6-5	TRBJ1-2	CASSQPPGGYTF
TRBV27	TRBJ2-7	CASSLTPPSTGGYEQYF
TRBV18	TRBJ1-2	CASSLISGTVNTF
TRBV28	TRBJ2-3	CASSFAGTSTDTQYF
TRBV19	TRBJ2-7	CASSTHAGSYEQYF
TRBV7-9	TRBJ2-1	CASSLGSISSGPYNEQFF
TRBV28	TRBJ2-7	CASSPTGGPGYEQYF
TRBV5-1	TRBJ2-7	CASSLGDGRAYEQYF
TRBV11-2	TRBJ2-7	CASSQGLAGRYEQYF
TRBV5-1	TRBJ2-3	CASSLAPYTDTQYF
TRBV18	TRBJ2-3	CASSPSGLPLTDTQYF
TRBV28	TRBJ1-1	CASSLRDTEAFF
TRBV19	TRBJ2-3	CASSIDRGSLGTDTQYF
TRBV27	TRBJ1-1	CASSIQGGYTEAFF
TRBV5-1	TRBJ1-2	CASSLVTSNYGYTF
TRBV15	TRBJ2-6	CATSRDLTAEHSGANVLTF
TRBV21-1	TRBJ1-4	CASSPRGLEEKLFF
TRBV5-1	TRBJ2-2	CASSAPGQGSWGTGELFF
TRBV30	TRBJ2-1	CAWGDGRAFNNEQFF
TRBV6-5	TRBJ2-1	CASSLAVSYNEQFF
TRBV2	TRBJ2-2	CASSRRGNTGELFF
TRBV10-3	TRBJ1-5	CAISDPDWVRGGVKPQHF
TRBV2	TRBJ2-7	CASSEAPSVDRYEQYF
TRBV9	TRBJ2-1	CASSVVTGQANYNEQFF
TRBV7-8	TRBJ1-1	CASSTPNTGGNTEAFF
TRBV27	TRBJ2-2	CASSYAGLAGGNTGELFF
TRBV6-1	TRBJ2-5	CASRSSGRETQYF
TRBV5-1	TRBJ1-4	CASSPNGGYNEKLFF
TRBV14	TRBJ2-1	CASSLSRNEQFF
TRBV7-8	TRBJ2-7	CASSPLADYEQYF
TRBV23-1	TRBJ2-7	CASSQSGRPFGEQYF
TRBV7-2	TRBJ2-7	CASSRDRGFYEQYF
TRBV14	TRBJ1-2	CASSQTGDYGYTF
TRBV21-1	TRBJ2-4	CASSKSGPPKNIQYF
TRBV5-8	TRBJ2-3	CASSLLGGTDTQYF
TRBV5-4	TRBJ1-3	CASSFQGSSGNTIYF
TRBV7-9	TRBJ2-7	CASRGSGRASAYEQYF
TRBV4-2	TRBJ2-3	CASSQDHSGRTYTQYF
TRBV19	TRBJ1-2	CASNNREHYGYTF
TRBV5-1	TRBJ2-1	CASSLSGINEQFF
TRBV27	TRBJ2-1	CASSGKRTSGRHEQFF